This TCR beta chain came from a study of shared clonotypes between healthy human individuals. Study findings and constraints: Naive subsets typically showed greater estimated richness than memory subsets. Limited genetic and exposure-history diversity came from having few donors. It was anticipated that sequencing depth would influence how many clonotypes donors shared.

The table came from immunoSEQ multiplex PCR; TCRdb's copy has only in-frame clones and leaves some out. The sample holds millions of clones; around nine tenths are singletons and the top ten take over 0.12%. From germline, CDR1 is SEHNR and CDR2 FQNEAQ (reference sequence). This CDR3 spans 15 amino acids. The V end was cut by 5 bases, the J end by 2 bases, with 10 bases between. Memory CD4+ cells were the fraction left after CD45RA+ naive selection. About this clone itself: Antigen unknown.

This receptor was identified in a young man in good health. The sequenced material came from naive CD4+ T cells sorted from blood. Sample subset: CD45RA+ positively selected. The chain is built from TRBV7-9 and TRBJ1-6; D is unresolved. The CDR3 loop reads CASSLMRAYNSPLHF. The CDR3 DNA follows: TGTGCCAGCAGCCTAATGAGGGCCTATAATTCACCCCTCCACTTT.